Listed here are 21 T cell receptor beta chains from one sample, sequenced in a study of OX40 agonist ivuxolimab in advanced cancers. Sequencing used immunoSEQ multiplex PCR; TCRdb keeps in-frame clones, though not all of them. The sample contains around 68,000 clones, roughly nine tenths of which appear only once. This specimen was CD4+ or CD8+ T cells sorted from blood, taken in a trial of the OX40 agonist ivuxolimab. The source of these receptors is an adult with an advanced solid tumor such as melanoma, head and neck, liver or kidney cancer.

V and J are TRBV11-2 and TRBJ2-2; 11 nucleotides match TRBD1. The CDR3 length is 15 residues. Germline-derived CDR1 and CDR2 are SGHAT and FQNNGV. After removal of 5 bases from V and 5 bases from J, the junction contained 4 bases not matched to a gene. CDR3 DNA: TGTGCCAGCAGCATCGGGACAGGGGGGACCGGGGAGCTGTTTTTT. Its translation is CASSIGTGGTGELFF. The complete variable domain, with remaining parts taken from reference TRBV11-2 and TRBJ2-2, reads EAGVAQSPRYKIIEKRQSVAFWCNPISGHATLYWYQQILGQGPKLLIQFQNNGVVDDSQLPKDRFSAERLKGVDSTLKIQPAKLEDSAVYLCASSIGTGGTGELFFGEGSRLTVL.

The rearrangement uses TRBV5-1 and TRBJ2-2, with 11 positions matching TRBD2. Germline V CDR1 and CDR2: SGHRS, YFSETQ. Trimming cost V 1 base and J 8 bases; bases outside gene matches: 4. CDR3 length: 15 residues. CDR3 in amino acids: CASSLTSGSEGELFF. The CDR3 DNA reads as TGCGCCAGCAGCTTGACTAGCGGGAGTGAAGGGGAGCTGTTTTTT.

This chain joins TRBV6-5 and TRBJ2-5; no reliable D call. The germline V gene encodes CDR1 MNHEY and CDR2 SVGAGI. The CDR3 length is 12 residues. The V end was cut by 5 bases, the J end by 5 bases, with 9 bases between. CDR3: CASSQNWETQYF. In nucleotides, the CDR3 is TGTGCCAGCAGTCAAAATTGGGAGACCCAGTACTTC.

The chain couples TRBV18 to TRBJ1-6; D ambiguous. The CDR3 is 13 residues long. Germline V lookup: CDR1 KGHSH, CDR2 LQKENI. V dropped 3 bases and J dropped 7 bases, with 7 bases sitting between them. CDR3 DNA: TGTGCCAGCTCACCGTTATCGAATTCACCCCTCCACTTT. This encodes CASSPLSNSPLHF.

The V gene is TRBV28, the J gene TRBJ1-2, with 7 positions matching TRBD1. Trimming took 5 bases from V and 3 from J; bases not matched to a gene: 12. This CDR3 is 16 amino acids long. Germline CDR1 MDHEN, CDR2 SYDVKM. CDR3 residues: CASSPIYRGMDYGYTF. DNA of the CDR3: TGTGCCAGCAGTCCTATCTACAGGGGTATGGACTATGGCTACACCTTC.

DNA for the CDR3: TGTGCCAGCAGTTTACAGGGCGCCGGTACACCCCTCCACTTT. The encoded protein is CASSLQGAGTPLHF. The rearrangement uses TRBV28 and TRBJ1-6; TRBD1 might be the D (5 bases). Trimming cost V 2 bases and J 11 bases, with 13 bases left between them. The CDR3 totals 14 residues. Looked up from germline, CDR1 is MDHEN and CDR2 is SYDVKM. Using reference TRBV28 and TRBJ1-6 for the parts outside the CDR3, the full variable domain is DVKVTQSSRYLVKRTGEKVFLECVQDMDHENMFWYRQDPGLGLRLIYFSYDVKMKEKGDIPEGYSVSREKKERFSLILESASTNQTSMYLCASSLQGAGTPLHFGNGTRLTVT.

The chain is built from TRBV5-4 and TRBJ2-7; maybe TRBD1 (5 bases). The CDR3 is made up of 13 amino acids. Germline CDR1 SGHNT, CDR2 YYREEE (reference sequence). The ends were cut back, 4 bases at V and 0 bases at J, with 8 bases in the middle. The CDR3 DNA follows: TGTGCCAGCAGCCGACAGAGCTCCTACGAGCAGTACTTC. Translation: CASSRQSSYEQYF.

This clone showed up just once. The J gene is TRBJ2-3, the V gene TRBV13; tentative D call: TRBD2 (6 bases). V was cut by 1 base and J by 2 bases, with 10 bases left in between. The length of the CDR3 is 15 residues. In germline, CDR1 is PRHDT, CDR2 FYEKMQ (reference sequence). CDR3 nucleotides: TGTGCCAGCAGCTTAGTTGCGGGGACCACAGATACGCAGTATTTT. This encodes CASSLVAGTTDTQYF.

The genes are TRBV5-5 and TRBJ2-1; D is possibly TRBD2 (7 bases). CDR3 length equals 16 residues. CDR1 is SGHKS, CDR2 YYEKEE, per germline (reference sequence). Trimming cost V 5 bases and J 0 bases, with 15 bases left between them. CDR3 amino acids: CASSLEGGGSYNEQFF. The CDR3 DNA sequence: TGTGCCAGCAGTCTAGAGGGAGGGGGCTCCTACAATGAGCAGTTCTTC.

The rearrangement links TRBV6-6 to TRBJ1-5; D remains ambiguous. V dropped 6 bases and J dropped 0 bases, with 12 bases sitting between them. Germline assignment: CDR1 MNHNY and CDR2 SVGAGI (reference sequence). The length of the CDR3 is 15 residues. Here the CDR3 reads CASSKTRSSNQPQHF. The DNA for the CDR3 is TGTGCCAGCAGCAAGACACGAAGTAGCAATCAGCCCCAGCATTTT.

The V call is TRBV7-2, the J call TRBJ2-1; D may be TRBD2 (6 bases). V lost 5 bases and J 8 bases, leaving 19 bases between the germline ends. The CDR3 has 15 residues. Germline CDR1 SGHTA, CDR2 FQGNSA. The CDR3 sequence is CASSTQRAGRDEQFF. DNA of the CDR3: TGTGCCAGCAGCACCCAACGGGCGGGACGGGATGAGCAGTTCTTC.

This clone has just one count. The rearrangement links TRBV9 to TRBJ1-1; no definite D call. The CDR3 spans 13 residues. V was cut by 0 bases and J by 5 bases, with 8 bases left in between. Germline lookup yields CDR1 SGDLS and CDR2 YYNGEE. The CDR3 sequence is CASSVDGFTEAFF. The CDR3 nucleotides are TGTGCCAGCAGCGTAGACGGTTTTACTGAAGCTTTCTTT.

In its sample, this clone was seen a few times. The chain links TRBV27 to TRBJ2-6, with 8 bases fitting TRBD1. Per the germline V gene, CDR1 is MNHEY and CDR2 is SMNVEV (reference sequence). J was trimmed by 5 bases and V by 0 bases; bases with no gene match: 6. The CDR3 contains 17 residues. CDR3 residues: CASSLSRTGQRANVLTF. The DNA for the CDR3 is TGTGCCAGCAGTTTATCGAGGACAGGGCAACGGGCCAACGTCCTGACTTTC. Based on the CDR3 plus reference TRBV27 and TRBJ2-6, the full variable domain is EAQVTQNPRYLITVTGKKLTVTCSQNMNHEYMSWYRQDPGLGLRQIYYSMNVEVTDKGDVPEGYKVSRKEKRNFPLILESPSPNQTSLYFCASSLSRTGQRANVLTFGAGSRLTVL.

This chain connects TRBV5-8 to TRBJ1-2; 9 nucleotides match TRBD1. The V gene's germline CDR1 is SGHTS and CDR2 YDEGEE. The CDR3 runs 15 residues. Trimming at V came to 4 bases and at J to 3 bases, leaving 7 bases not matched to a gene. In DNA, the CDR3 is TGTGCCAGCAGCCGTAGGGGACAGGGCGACTATGGCTACACCTTC. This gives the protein CASSRRGQGDYGYTF.

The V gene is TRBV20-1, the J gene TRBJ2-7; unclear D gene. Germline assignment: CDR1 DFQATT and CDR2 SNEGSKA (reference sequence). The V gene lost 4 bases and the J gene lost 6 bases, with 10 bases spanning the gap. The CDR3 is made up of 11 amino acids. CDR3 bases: TGCAGTGCTACCCTTAGTTCCGAGCAGTACTTC. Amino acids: CSATLSSEQYF.

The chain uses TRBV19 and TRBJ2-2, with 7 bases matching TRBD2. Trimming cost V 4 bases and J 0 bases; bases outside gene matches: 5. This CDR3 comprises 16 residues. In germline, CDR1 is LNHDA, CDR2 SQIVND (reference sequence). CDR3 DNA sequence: TGTGCCAGTAGTACCCAGCGGGGATCGAACACCGGGGAGCTGTTTTTT. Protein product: CASSTQRGSNTGELFF.

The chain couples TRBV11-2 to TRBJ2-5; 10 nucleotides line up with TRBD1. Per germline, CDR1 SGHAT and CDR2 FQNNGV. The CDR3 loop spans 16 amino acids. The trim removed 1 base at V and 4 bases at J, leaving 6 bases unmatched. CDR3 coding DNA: TGTGCCAGCAGCTTAGGAGGGGGACAGGGGACAGAGACCCAGTACTTC. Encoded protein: CASSLGGGQGTETQYF.

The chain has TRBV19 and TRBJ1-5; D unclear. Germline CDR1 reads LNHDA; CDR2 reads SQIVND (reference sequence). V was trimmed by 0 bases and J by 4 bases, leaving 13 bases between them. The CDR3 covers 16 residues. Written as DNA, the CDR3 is TGTGCCAGTAGTATAGAGGCCCTTTCCATTAATCAGCCCCAGCATTTT. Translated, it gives CASSIEALSINQPQHF.

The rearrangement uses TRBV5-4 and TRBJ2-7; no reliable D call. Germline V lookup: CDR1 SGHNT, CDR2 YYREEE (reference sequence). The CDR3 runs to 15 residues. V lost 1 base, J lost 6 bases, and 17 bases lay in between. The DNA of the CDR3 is TGTGCCAGCAGCTTGTTCGTAGGGTTGGGCTCCGAGCAGTACTTC. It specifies CASSLFVGLGSEQYF. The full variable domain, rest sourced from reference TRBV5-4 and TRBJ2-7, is ETGVTQSPTHLIKTRGQQVTLRCSSQSGHNTVSWYQQALGQGPQFIFQYYREEENGRGNFPPRFSGLQFPNYSSELNVNALELDDSALYLCASSLFVGLGSEQYFGPGTRLTVT.

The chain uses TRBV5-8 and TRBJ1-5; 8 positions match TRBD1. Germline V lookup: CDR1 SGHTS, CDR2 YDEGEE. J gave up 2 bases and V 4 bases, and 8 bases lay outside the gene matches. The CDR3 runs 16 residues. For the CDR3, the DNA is TGTGCCAGCAGCCCCAGGGGGCGCCTCGGCAATCAGCCCCAGCATTTT. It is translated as CASSPRGRLGNQPQHF.

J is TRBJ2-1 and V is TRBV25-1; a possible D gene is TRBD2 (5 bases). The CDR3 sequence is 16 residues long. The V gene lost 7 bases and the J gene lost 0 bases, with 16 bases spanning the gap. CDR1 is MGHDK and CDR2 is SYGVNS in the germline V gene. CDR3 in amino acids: CASTGLVAASYNEQFF. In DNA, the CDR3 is TGTGCCAGCACCGGACTCGTCGCCGCCTCCTACAATGAGCAGTTCTTC.